This TCR beta chain comes out of a study of T cell responses to AZD1222 COVID-19 vaccine. About the study: Pooled in the analysis were second doses at about 4 or about 12 weeks.

Clones were sequenced by immunoSEQ multiplex PCR, and TCRdb holds only the in-frame ones, with some missing. The table includes roughly 110,000 clones, 70% to 90% detected once. Regarding the study as a whole: Nearly half of spike-specific TCRs reportedly target variant regions that are unmutated in the B.1.351 and B.1.1.7 variants. Repertoire samples came only from after the peak T cell response. White British ancestry dominated among donors, who included more females, and clonal diversity was possibly underestimated.

Regarding this clone: Its target is not known.

V lost 5 bases, J lost 3 bases, and 13 bases lay in between. The length of the CDR3 is 14 residues. Germline-derived CDR1 and CDR2 are MDHEN and SYDVKM. The input for sequencing was peripheral blood, taken on day 0 of AZD1222 vaccination. This sequence joins TRBV28 and TRBJ1-2; possible D gene TRBD1, 5 bases. The receptor's source is an adult in good health. The CDR3 DNA reads TGTGCCAGCAGTCTACATGGGGCTGACTATGGCTACACCTTC. Its translation is CASSLHGADYGYTF.